Listed below are T cell receptor beta chains from one sample, sequenced in a study of OX40 agonist ivuxolimab in advanced cancers. Sequencing was performed with immunoSEQ multiplex PCR; in TCRdb, only in-frame clones are kept and a portion is missing. The table shows 80,000 to 100,000 clones, with around nine tenths occurring only once. The input for sequencing was CD4+ or CD8+ T cells sorted from blood, taken in a trial of the OX40 agonist ivuxolimab. These receptors all come from an adult with an advanced solid tumor such as melanoma, head and neck, liver or kidney cancer. CDR3s include the opening cysteine and the closing phenylalanine or tryptophan. A D gene is named only where the DNA matches it firmly. Rows may omit the clone size; those that give it use once, few, many or a size class.

j_gene: TRBJ1-2
v_gene: TRBV7-2
abundance: -
d_gene: -
CDR3aa: CASSLMTPAGYTF
CDR3nt: TGTGCCAGCAGCTTAATGACGCCGGCTGGCTACACCTTC

j_gene: TRBJ2-1
v_gene: TRBV9
abundance: -
d_gene: TRBD2
CDR3aa: CASSPLTSGGSYNEQFF
CDR3nt: TGTGCCAGCAGCCCACTGACTAGCGGGGGGTCTTACAATGAGCAGTTCTTC

j_gene: TRBJ1-1
v_gene: TRBV30
abundance: -
d_gene: -
CDR3aa: CAWSVQGPPHEAFF
CDR3nt: TGTGCCTGGAGTGTACAAGGGCCCCCGCATGAAGCTTTCTTT

j_gene: TRBJ1-2
v_gene: TRBV28
abundance: -
d_gene: -
CDR3aa: CASSLTGDGYTF
CDR3nt: TGTGCCAGCAGTTTAACCGGGGATGGCTACACCTTC

j_gene: TRBJ1-1
v_gene: TRBV28
abundance: -
d_gene: -
CDR3aa: CASSLLAVNTEAFF
CDR3nt: TGTGCCAGCAGTTTACTGGCGGTGAACACTGAAGCTTTCTTT

j_gene: TRBJ1-4
v_gene: TRBV15
abundance: once
d_gene: -
CDR3aa: CATSREQNEKLFF
CDR3nt: TGTGCCACCAGCAGAGAACAGAATGAAAAACTGTTTTTT

j_gene: TRBJ1-5
v_gene: TRBV28
abundance: -
d_gene: TRBD1
CDR3aa: CASIPGQGDNQPQHF
CDR3nt: TGTGCCAGCATACCCGGACAGGGGGACAATCAGCCCCAGCATTTT

j_gene: TRBJ1-4
v_gene: TRBV5-1
abundance: -
d_gene: -
CDR3aa: CASRPSGTSEKLFF
CDR3nt: TGCGCCAGCAGGCCTTCCGGGACCTCTGAAAAACTGTTTTTT

j_gene: TRBJ1-3
v_gene: TRBV6-1
abundance: -
d_gene: -
CDR3aa: CASPSEGNTIYF
CDR3nt: TGTGCCAGCCCCTCGGAGGGAAACACCATATATTTT

j_gene: TRBJ2-1
v_gene: TRBV18
abundance: -
d_gene: -
CDR3aa: CASSPSRDNEQFF
CDR3nt: TGTGCCAGCTCACCGAGCAGGGACAATGAGCAGTTCTTC

j_gene: TRBJ2-3
v_gene: TRBV25-1
abundance: -
d_gene: -
CDR3aa: CASKGTSSTDTQYF
CDR3nt: TGTGCCAGCAAAGGGACGTCTAGCACAGATACGCAGTATTTT

j_gene: TRBJ1-6
v_gene: TRBV2
abundance: -
d_gene: -
CDR3aa: CASSAGPAMPLHF
CDR3nt: TGTGCCAGCAGTGCGGGACCGGCAATGCCCCTCCACTTT

j_gene: TRBJ2-1
v_gene: TRBV2
abundance: -
d_gene: TRBD2
CDR3aa: CASLTSGGRSAYNEQFF
CDR3nt: TGTGCCAGCCTAACTAGCGGGGGGAGATCCGCCTACAATGAGCAGTTCTTC

j_gene: TRBJ2-6
v_gene: TRBV7-9
abundance: -
d_gene: -
CDR3aa: CASSLSPSGANVLTF
CDR3nt: TGTGCCAGCAGCTTATCTCCTTCTGGGGCCAACGTCCTGACTTTC

j_gene: TRBJ2-1
v_gene: TRBV6-4
abundance: -
d_gene: -
CDR3aa: CASSDSYGTPYNEQFF
CDR3nt: TGTGCCAGCAGTGACTCGTACGGGACCCCTTACAATGAGCAGTTCTTC

j_gene: TRBJ2-3
v_gene: TRBV7-9
abundance: -
d_gene: -
CDR3aa: CASSSGTNTDTQYF
CDR3nt: TGTGCCAGCAGCTCCGGGACCAACACAGATACGCAGTATTTT

j_gene: TRBJ2-5
v_gene: TRBV19
abundance: -
d_gene: -
CDR3aa: CASSEGYLGRRTQYF
CDR3nt: TGTGCCAGTAGTGAGGGCTACTTAGGAAGAAGGACCCAGTACTTC

j_gene: TRBJ2-5
v_gene: TRBV14
abundance: -
d_gene: -
CDR3aa: CASSLSGRKEETQYF
CDR3nt: TGTGCCAGCAGCCTCTCCGGGCGGAAGGAAGAGACCCAGTACTTC

j_gene: TRBJ2-2
v_gene: TRBV11-3
abundance: -
d_gene: -
CDR3aa: CASSVVLNGELFF
CDR3nt: TGTGCCAGCAGCGTGGTACTCAACGGGGAGCTGTTTTTT

j_gene: TRBJ1-3
v_gene: TRBV7-6
abundance: -
d_gene: -
CDR3aa: CASSRSEGNTIYF
CDR3nt: TGTGCCAGCAGCAGATCAGAGGGAAACACCATATATTTT

j_gene: TRBJ2-1
v_gene: TRBV10-3
abundance: -
d_gene: TRBD1
CDR3aa: CAIRQGAVDEQFF
CDR3nt: TGTGCCATCAGGCAGGGGGCGGTCGATGAGCAGTTCTTC

j_gene: TRBJ2-5
v_gene: TRBV5-1
abundance: -
d_gene: -
CDR3aa: CASTRDSPQETQYF
CDR3nt: TGCGCCAGCACCCGGGACTCACCTCAAGAGACCCAGTACTTC

j_gene: TRBJ1-1
v_gene: TRBV5-6
abundance: -
d_gene: -
CDR3aa: CASSLGSGTNTEAFF
CDR3nt: TGTGCCAGCAGCTTGGGGTCGGGAACGAACACTGAAGCTTTCTTT

j_gene: TRBJ1-1
v_gene: TRBV7-9
abundance: -
d_gene: -
CDR3aa: CASSPYELGEVNTEAFF
CDR3nt: TGTGCCAGCAGCCCCTATGAGTTGGGGGAAGTGAACACTGAAGCTTTCTTT

j_gene: TRBJ2-5
v_gene: TRBV7-8
abundance: -
d_gene: -
CDR3aa: CASSLARQETQYF
CDR3nt: TGTGCCAGCAGCTTAGCTAGACAAGAGACCCAGTACTTC